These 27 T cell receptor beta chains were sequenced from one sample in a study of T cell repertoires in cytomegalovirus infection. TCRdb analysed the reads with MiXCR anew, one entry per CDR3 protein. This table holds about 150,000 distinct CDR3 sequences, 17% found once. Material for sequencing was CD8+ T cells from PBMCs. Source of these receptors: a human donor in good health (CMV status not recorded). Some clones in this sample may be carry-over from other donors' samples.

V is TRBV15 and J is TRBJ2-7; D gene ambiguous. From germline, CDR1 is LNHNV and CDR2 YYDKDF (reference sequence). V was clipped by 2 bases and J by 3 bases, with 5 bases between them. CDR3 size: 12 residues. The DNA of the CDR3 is TGTGCCACCAGCAGACCAGGCTACGAGCAGTACTTC. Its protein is CATSRPGYEQYF.

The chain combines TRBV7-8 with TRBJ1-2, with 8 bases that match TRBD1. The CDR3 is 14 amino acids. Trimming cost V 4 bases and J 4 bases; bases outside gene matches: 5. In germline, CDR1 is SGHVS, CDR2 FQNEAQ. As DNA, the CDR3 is TGTGCCAGCAGCTCAGCAGGGGGCGGCTATGGCTACACCTTC. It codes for CASSSAGGGYGYTF.

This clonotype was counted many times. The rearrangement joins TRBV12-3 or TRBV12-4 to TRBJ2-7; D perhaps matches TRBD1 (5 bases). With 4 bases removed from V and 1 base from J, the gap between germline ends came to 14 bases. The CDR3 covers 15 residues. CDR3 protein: CASSSTRVESYEQYF. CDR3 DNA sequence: TGTGCCAGCAGTTCGACCAGGGTGGAGTCCTACGAGCAGTACTTC.

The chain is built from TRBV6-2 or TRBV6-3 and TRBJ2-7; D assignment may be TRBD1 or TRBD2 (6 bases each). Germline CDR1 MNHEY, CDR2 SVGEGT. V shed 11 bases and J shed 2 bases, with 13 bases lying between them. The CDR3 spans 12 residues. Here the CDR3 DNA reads TGTGCCGGGGGGCGAAAAACCTACGAGCAGTACTTC. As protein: CAGGRKTYEQYF.

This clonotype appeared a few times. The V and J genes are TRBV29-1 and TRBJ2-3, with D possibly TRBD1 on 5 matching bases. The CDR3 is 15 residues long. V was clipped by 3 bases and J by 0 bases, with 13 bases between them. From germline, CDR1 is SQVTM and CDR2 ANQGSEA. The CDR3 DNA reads TGCAGCGTTGAGACGACAGCTACTAGCACAGATACGCAGTATTTT. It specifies CSVETTATSTDTQYF.

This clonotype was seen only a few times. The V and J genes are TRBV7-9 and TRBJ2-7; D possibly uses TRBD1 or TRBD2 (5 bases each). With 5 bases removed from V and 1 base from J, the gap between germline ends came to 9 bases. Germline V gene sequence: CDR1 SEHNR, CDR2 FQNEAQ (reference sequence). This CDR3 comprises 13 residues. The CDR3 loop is CASSRDPSYEQYF. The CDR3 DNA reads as TGTGCCAGCAGCCGGGACCCGTCCTACGAGCAGTACTTC. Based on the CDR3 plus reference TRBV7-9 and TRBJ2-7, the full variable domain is DTGVSQNPRHKITKRGQNVTFRCDPISEHNRLYWYRQTLGQGPEFLTYFQNEAQLEKSRLLSDRFSAERPKGSFSTLEIQRTEQGDSAMYLCASSRDPSYEQYFGPGTRLTVT.

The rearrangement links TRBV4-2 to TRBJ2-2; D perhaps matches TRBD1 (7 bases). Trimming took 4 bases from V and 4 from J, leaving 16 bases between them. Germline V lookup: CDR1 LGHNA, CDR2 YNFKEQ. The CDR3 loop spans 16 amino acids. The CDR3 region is CASSLSGGPSTGELFF. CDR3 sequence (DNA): TGTGCCAGCAGCCTTTCAGGGGGGCCGAGCACCGGGGAGCTGTTTTTT.

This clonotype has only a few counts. The CDR3 reads CATTQEESYNSPLHF. The CDR3 DNA sequence: TGTGCCACCACCCAAGAGGAGTCCTATAATTCACCCCTCCACTTT. The V call is TRBV15, the J call TRBJ1-6, with unresolved D. The V gene's germline CDR1 is LNHNV and CDR2 YYDKDF (reference sequence). This CDR3 has 15 residues. Trimming shortened V by 7 bases and J by 1 base, and 11 bases separated the two germline ends.

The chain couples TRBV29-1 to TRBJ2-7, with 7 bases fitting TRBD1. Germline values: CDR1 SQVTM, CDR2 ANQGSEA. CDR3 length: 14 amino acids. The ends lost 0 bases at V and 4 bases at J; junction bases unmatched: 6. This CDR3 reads CSVEEINRGYEQYF. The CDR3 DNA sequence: TGCAGCGTTGAAGAGATTAACAGGGGTTACGAGCAGTACTTC.

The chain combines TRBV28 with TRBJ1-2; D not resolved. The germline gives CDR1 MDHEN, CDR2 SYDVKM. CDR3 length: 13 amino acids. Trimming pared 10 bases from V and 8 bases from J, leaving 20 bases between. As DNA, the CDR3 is TGTGCCACCTTCAGACCCTCCTTAGACGGCTACACCTTC. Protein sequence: CATFRPSLDGYTF.

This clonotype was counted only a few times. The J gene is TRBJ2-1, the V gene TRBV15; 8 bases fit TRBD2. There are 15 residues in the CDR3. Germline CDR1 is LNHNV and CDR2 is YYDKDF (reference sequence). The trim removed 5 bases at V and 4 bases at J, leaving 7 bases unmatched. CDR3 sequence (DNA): TGTGCCACCAGCCACTCGGGACTAGAATACAATGAGCAGTTCTTC. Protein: CATSHSGLEYNEQFF. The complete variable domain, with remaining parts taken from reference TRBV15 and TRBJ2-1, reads DAMVIQNPRYQVTQFGKPVTLSCSQTLNHNVMYWYQQKSSQAPKLLFHYYDKDFNNEADTPDNFQSRRPNTSFCFLDIRSPGLGDTAMYLCATSHSGLEYNEQFFGPGTRLTVL.

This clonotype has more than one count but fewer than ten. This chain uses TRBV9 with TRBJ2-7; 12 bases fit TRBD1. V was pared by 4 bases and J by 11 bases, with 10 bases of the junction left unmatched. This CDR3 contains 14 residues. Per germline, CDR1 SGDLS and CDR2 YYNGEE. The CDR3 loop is CASSTGTGGVVKYF. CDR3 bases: TGTGCCAGCAGCACCGGGACAGGGGGCGTAGTAAAGTACTTC. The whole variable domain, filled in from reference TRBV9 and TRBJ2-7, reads DSGVTQTPKHLITATGQRVTLRCSPRSGDLSVYWYQQSLDQGLQFLIQYYNGEERAKGNILERFSAQQFPDLHSELNLSSLELGDSALYFCASSTGTGGVVKYFGPGTRLTVT.

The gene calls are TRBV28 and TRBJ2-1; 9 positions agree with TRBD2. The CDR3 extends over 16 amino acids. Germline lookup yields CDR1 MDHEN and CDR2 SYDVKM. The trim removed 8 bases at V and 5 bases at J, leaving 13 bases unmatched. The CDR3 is CASSPAPAGGNNEQFF. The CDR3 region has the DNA TGTGCCAGCTCCCCAGCCCCTGCGGGGGGGAACAATGAGCAGTTCTTC. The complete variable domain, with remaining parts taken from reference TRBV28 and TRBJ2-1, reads DVKVTQSSRYLVKRTGEKVFLECVQDMDHENMFWYRQDPGLGLRLIYFSYDVKMKEKGDIPEGYSVSREKKERFSLILESASTNQTSMYLCASSPAPAGGNNEQFFGPGTRLTVL.

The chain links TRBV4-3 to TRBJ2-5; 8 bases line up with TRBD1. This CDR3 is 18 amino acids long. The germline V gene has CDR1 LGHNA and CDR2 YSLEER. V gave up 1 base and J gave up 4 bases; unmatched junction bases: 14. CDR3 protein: CASSQGPVQGAISETQYF. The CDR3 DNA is TGCGCCAGCAGCCAAGGGCCAGTCCAGGGGGCTATATCAGAGACCCAGTACTTC.

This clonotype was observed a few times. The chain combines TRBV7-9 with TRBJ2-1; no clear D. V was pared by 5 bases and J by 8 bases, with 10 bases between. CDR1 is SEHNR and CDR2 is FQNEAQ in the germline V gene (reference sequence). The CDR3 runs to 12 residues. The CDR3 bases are TGTGCCAGCAGCACCGGACGCGATGAGCAGTTCTTC. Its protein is CASSTGRDEQFF.

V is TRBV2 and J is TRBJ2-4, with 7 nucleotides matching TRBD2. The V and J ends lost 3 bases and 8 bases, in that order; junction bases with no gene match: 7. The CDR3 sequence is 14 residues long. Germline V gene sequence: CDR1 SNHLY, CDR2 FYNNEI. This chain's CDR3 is CASSDRVGGDIQYF. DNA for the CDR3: TGTGCCAGCAGTGACAGGGTGGGGGGGGACATTCAGTACTTC.

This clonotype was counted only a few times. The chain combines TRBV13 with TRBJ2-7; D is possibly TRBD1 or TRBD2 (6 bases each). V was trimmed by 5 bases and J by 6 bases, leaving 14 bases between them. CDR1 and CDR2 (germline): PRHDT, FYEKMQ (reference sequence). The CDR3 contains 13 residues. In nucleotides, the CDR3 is TGTGCCAGCAGCGAACAGGGAGGTCCCGAGCAGTACTTC. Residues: CASSEQGGPEQYF. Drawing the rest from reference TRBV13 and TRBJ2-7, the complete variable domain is AAGVIQSPRHLIKEKRETATLKCYPIPRHDTVYWYQQGPGQDPQFLISFYEKMQSDKGSIPDRFSAQQFSDYHSELNMSSLELGDSALYFCASSEQGGPEQYFGPGTRLTVT.

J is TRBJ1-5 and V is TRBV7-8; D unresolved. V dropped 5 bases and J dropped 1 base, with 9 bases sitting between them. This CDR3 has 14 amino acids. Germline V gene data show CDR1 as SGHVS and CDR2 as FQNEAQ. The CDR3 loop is CASSRRLSNQPQHF. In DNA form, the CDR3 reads TGTGCCAGCAGCCGACGGTTGAGCAATCAGCCCCAGCATTTT.

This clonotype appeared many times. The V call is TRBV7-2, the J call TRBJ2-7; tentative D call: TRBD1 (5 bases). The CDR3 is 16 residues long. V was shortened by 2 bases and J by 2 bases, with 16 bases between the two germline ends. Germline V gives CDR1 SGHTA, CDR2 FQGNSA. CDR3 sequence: CASSLLGPPTPYEQYF. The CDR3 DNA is TGTGCCAGCAGCTTATTGGGGCCGCCCACGCCCTACGAGCAGTACTTC.

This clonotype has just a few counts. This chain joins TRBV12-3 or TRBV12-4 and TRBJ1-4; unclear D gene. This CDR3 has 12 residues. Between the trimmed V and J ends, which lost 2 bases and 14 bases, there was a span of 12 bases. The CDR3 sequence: CASSLSETVLFF. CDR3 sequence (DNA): TGTGCCAGCAGTTTATCCGAGACGGTGCTGTTTTTT.

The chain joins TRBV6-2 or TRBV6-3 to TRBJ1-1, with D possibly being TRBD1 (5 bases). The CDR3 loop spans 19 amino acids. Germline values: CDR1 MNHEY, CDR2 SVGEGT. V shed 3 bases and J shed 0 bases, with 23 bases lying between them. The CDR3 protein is CASSYLNVNGTRMNTEAFF. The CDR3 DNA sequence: TGTGCCAGCAGTTATCTGAACGTCAACGGGACGCGGATGAACACTGAAGCTTTCTTT.

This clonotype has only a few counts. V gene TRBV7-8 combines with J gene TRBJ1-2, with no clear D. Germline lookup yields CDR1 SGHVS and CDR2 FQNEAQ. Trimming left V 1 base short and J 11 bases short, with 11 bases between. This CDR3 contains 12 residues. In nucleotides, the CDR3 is TGTGCCAGCAGCTTAGGAGACGTTGGGTACACCTTC. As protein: CASSLGDVGYTF.

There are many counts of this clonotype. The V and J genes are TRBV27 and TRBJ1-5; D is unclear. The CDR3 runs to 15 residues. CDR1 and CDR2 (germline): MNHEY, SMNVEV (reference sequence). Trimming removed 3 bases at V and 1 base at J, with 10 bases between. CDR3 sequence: CASSFAGSSNQPQHF. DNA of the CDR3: TGTGCCAGCAGTTTTGCGGGGTCGAGCAATCAGCCCCAGCATTTT.

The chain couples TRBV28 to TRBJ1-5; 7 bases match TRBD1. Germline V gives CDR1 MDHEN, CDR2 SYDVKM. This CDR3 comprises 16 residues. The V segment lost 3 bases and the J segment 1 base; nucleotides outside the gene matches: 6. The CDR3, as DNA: TGTGCCAGCAGTTTTGGGAGGGGGCGCAGCAATCAGCCCCAGCATTTT. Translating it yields CASSFGRGRSNQPQHF.

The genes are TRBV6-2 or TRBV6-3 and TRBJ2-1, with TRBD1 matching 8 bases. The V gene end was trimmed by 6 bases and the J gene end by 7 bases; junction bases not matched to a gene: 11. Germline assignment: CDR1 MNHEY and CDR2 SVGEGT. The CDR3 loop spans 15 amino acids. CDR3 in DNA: TGTGCCAGCAGCCTAAACCAGGGGGCTGCGAATGAGCAGTTCTTC. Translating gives CASSLNQGAANEQFF.

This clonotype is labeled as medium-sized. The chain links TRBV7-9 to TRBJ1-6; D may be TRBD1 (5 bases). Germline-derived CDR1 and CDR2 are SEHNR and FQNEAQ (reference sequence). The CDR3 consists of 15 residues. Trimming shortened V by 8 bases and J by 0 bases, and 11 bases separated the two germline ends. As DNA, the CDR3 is TGTGCCAGCCGGGACCGACGCTCCTATAATTCACCCCTCCACTTT. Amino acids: CASRDRRSYNSPLHF. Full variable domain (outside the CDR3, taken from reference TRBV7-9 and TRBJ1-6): DTGVSQNPRHKITKRGQNVTFRCDPISEHNRLYWYRQTLGQGPEFLTYFQNEAQLEKSRLLSDRFSAERPKGSFSTLEIQRTEQGDSAMYLCASRDRRSYNSPLHFGNGTRLTVT.

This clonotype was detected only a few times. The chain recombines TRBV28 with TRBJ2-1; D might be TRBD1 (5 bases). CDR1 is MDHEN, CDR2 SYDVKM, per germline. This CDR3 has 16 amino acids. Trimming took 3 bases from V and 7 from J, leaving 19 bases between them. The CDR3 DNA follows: TGTGCCAGCAGTTTGGATCTACAGGACGCAGGAAATGAGCAGTTCTTC. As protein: CASSLDLQDAGNEQFF.